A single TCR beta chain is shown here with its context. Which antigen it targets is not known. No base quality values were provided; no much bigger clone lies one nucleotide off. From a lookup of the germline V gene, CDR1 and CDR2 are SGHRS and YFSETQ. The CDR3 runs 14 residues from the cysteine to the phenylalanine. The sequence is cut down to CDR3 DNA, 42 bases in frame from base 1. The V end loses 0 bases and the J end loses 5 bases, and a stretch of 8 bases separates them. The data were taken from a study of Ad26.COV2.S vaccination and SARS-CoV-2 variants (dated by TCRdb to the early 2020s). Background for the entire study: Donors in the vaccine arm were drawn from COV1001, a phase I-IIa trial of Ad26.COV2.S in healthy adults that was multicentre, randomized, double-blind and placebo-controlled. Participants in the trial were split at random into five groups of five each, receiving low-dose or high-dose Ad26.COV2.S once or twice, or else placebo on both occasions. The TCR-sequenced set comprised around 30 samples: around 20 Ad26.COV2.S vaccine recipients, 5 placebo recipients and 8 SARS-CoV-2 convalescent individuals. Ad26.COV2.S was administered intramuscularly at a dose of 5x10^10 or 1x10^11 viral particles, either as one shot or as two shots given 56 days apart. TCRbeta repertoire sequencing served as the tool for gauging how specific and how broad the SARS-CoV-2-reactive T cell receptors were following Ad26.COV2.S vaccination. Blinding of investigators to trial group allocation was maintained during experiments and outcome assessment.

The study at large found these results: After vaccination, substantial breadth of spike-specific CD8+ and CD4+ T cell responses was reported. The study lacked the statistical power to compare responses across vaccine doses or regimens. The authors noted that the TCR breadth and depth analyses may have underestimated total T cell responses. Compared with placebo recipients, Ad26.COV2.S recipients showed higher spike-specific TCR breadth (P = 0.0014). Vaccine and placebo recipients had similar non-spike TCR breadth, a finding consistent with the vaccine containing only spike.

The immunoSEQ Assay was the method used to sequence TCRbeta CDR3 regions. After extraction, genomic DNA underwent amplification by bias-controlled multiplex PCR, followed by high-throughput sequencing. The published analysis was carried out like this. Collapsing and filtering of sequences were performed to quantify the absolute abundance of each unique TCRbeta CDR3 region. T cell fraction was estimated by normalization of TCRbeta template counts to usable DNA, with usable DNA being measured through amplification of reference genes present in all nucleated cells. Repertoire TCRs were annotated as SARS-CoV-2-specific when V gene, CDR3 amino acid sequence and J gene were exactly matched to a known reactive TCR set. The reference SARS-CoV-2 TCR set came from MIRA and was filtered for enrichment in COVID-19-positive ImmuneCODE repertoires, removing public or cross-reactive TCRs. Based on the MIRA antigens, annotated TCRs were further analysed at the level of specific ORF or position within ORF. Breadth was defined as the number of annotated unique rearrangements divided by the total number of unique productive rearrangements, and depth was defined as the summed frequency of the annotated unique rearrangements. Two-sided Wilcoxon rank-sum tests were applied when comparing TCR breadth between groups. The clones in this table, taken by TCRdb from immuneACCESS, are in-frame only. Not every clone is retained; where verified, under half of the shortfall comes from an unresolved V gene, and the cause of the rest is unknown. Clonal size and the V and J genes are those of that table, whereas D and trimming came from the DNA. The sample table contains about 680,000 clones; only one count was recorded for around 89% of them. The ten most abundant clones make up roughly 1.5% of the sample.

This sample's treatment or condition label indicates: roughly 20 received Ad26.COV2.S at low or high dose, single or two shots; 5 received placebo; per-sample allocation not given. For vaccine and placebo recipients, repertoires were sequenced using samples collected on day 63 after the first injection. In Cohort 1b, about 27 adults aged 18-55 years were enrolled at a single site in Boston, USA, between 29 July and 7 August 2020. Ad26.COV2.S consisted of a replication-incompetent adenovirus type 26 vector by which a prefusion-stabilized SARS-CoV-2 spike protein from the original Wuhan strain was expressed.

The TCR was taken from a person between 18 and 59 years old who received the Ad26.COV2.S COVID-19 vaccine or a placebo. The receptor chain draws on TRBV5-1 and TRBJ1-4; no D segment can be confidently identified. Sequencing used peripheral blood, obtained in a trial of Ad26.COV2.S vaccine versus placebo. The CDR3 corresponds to CASSLVVGNEKLFF. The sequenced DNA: TGCGCCAGCAGCTTGGTGGTCGGGAATGAAAAACTGTTTTTT.